Shown below are 6 T cell receptor beta chains from a single sample sequenced in a study of blood T cell repertoires in COVID-19. Clones were sequenced by immunoSEQ multiplex PCR, and TCRdb holds only the in-frame ones, with some missing. The data show around 150,000 clones, over 90% seen once. The source material was peripheral blood. These receptors were collected from a woman in her sixties or seventies with COVID-19, enrolled during active disease.

This rearrangement joins TRBV25-1 to TRBJ1-2, with TRBD1 matching 12 bases. This CDR3 is 17 amino acids long. V lost 3 bases to trimming and J lost 1 base; unmatched junction nucleotides: 6. Per the germline V gene, CDR1 is MGHDK and CDR2 is SYGVNS. CDR3 nucleotide sequence: TGTGCCAGCAGTGACGGGGGACAGGGGGCTATTAACTATGGCTACACCTTC. Translated: CASSDGGQGAINYGYTF.

The chain is built from TRBV2 and TRBJ2-3, with 7 bases aligning to TRBD1. Germline V gene sequence: CDR1 SNHLY, CDR2 FYNNEI. With 4 bases clipped from V and 0 bases from J, the junction kept 13 bases outside the gene matches. The CDR3 consists of 18 residues. In DNA, the CDR3 is TGTGCCAGCAGTGTTCCGGCAGACTGGGACAGCAGCACAGATACGCAGTATTTT. Encoded protein: CASSVPADWDSSTDTQYF.

This clone appeared once. This rearrangement joins TRBV6-2 or TRBV6-3 to TRBJ1-2, with D unresolved. V was clipped by 5 bases and J by 4 bases, with 14 bases between them. This CDR3 has 14 amino acids. Germline V gives CDR1 MNHEY, CDR2 SVGEGT. The CDR3 nucleotides read TGTGCCAGCAGTACCCCCCGGGTCTTCTATGGCTACACCTTC. Its translation: CASSTPRVFYGYTF.

This clone showed up just once. The rearrangement joins TRBV5-1 to TRBJ1-2; TRBD1 agrees at 10 bases. Trimming at V came to 9 bases and at J to 8 bases, leaving 19 bases not matched to a gene. CDR3 length equals 16 residues. The germline V gene encodes CDR1 SGHRS and CDR2 YFSETQ. CDR3: CATRDRGRPRLGGYTF. CDR3 coding DNA: TGCGCCACCAGAGACAGGGGGCGACCAAGACTGGGCGGCTACACCTTC.

The chain has TRBV7-2 and TRBJ1-2, with 7 bases fitting TRBD1. This CDR3 has 14 amino acids. V trimming: 5 bases; J trimming: 6 bases; junction bases outside the gene matches: 9. Germline V gives CDR1 SGHTA, CDR2 FQGNSA. The DNA of the CDR3 is TGTGCCAGCAGCCCAGCGACAGGGCGGAATGGCTACACCTTC. This codes for CASSPATGRNGYTF.

The chain recombines TRBV5-6 with TRBJ1-1; a weak D match, TRBD1 (5 bases). Germline CDR1 SGHDT, CDR2 YYEEEE. Trimming left V 1 base short and J 5 bases short, with 18 bases between. The CDR3 is 16 amino acids. As DNA, the CDR3 is TGTGCCAGCAGCTTGAATGCGGGACGTAGGAATACTGAAGCTTTCTTT. Translation: CASSLNAGRRNTEAFF.